The entry below describes one T cell receptor (beta chain). The table lists this clonotype with many counts. The antigen this receptor binds is unknown. No base quality values were provided; no much bigger clone lies one nucleotide off. The data were produced on an Illumina HiSeq 1500. TCRdb cleaned the public reads at Q25 with fastp, built clones with MiXCR and kept in-frame beta chains. Rows with one shared CDR3 protein collapse into an entry with the most common genes and DNA. The sample table holds hundreds of thousands of distinct CDR3 sequences, of which about a tenth were seen once. Approximately 2.3% of the sample comes from the top ten. The data stem from a study of T cell repertoires in cytomegalovirus infection (dated by TCRdb to the late 2010s). With respect to the entire study: The HLA type of each donor mattered for the analysis, because public TCR beta signatures pointed to carriage of CMV infection along with the matching HLA type. Study-wide findings and limitations: The ex vivo response was dominated by HLA-C-restricted CMV-specific TCR beta clonotypes, which also provided the single most frequent clonotype in two of eight donors. In both this cohort and an independent roughly 360-donor cohort, the cumulative frequency of public TCR beta family members distinguished carriers of CMV infection plus the relevant HLA type.

The sample taken for sequencing was PBMCs. The clonotype comes from a human donor in good health (CMV status not recorded). Some clones in this sample may be carry-over from other donors' samples.

The CDR3 protein is CASSYSLLSGGRETQYF. The DNA sequence is given as TGTGCCAGCAGTTACTCCCTCCTGAGCGGGGGGCGGGAGACCCAGTACTTC. The sequence is built from TRBV6-6 and TRBJ2-5; TRBD2 aligns with 9 central bases. Trimming accounts for 0 bases at V and 5 bases at J, while the number of junction bases matched to no gene is 10. The CDR3 numbers 17 residues from cysteine through phenylalanine. CDR3 DNA is the only sequence kept; it has 51 bases, read in frame from the first base. Looking up the germline V gene (reference sequence) yields CDR1 MNHNY and CDR2 SVGAGI.